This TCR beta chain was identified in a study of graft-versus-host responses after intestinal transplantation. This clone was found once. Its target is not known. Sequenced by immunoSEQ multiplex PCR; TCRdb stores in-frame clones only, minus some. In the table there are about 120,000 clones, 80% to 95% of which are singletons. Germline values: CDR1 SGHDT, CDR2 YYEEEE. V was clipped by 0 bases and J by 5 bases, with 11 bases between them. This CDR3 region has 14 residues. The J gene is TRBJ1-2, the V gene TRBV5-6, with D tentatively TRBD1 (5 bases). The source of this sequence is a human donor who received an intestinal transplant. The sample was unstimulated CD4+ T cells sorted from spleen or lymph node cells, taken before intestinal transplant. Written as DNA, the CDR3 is TGTGCCAGCAGCTTGGCCGGGGGGTATTATGGCTACACCTTC. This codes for CASSLAGGYYGYTF.